Listed here are 27 T cell receptor beta chains from one sample, sequenced in a study of Graves' ophthalmopathy and Graves' hyperthyroidism. Researchers took RNA transcripts and amplified TCR beta CDR3 regions from them. The workflow started with a first-round RT-PCR run with HTBI primers and then moved on to a second-round multiplex PCR. MiXCR, run by TCRdb on the multiplex PCR reads, gives a single entry per CDR3 protein. The sample holds some 400,000 distinct CDR3 sequences, around 20% seen once. The sequenced sample consisted of peripheral blood. All receptors derive from a woman aged 18-29 years with Graves' ophthalmopathy.

This clonotype showed up many times. V and J are TRBV12-5 and TRBJ1-1; D unresolved. V lost 1 base and J 1 base, leaving 1 base between the germline ends. Germline V lookup: CDR1 LGHNT, CDR2 FRNRAP. CDR3 length equals 12 residues. The CDR3 sequence is CASGLENTEAFF. In nucleotides, the CDR3 is TGTGCTAGTGGTTTGGAGAACACTGAAGCTTTCTTT.

This clonotype was counted at least ten times. CDR3 sequence: CASSLAGQGHGYTF. The CDR3 DNA is TGTGCCAGCAGCCTGGCGGGACAGGGGCACGGCTACACCTTC. The genes are TRBV25-1 and TRBJ1-2, with TRBD1 matching over 10 bases. CDR3 length equals 14 residues. Germline-derived CDR1 and CDR2 are MGHDK and SYGVNS. J lost 8 bases, V lost 6 bases, and 9 bases had no gene match.

This clonotype was recorded at least ten times. V gene TRBV28 combines with J gene TRBJ2-5; 8 nucleotides agree with TRBD2. The V and J ends lost 4 bases and 5 bases, in that order; junction bases with no gene match: 9. CDR3 length equals 15 residues. CDR1 and CDR2 (germline): MDHEN, SYDVKM. The CDR3 region is CASSSGAGDAETQYF. The CDR3 DNA follows: TGTGCCAGCAGTTCAGGAGCGGGAGATGCCGAGACCCAGTACTTC.

This clonotype was found many times. The rearrangement uses TRBV28 and TRBJ2-7; weak D call: TRBD1 (5 bases). The length of the CDR3 is 16 residues. The V end was cut by 5 bases, the J end by 1 base, with 18 bases between. Germline V gene sequence: CDR1 MDHEN, CDR2 SYDVKM. CDR3 coding DNA: TGTGCCAGCAGTCCTATCTCGAAGGGGCTATCCTACGAGCAGTACTTC. Amino acid sequence: CASSPISKGLSYEQYF. Together with reference TRBV28 and TRBJ2-7, the CDR3 gives the full variable domain: DVKVTQSSRYLVKRTGEKVFLECVQDMDHENMFWYRQDPGLGLRLIYFSYDVKMKEKGDIPEGYSVSREKKERFSLILESASTNQTSMYLCASSPISKGLSYEQYFGPGTRLTVT.

This clonotype was counted many times. The gene calls are TRBV25-1 and TRBJ1-5; D gene unclear. Germline loops: CDR1 MGHDK, CDR2 SYGVNS. The ends were cut back, 4 bases at V and 2 bases at J, with 9 bases in the middle. This CDR3 is built from 14 residues. The CDR3 region is CASSGTAGNQPQHF. The CDR3 DNA reads TGTGCCAGCAGTGGGACGGCCGGCAATCAGCCCCAGCATTTT.

This clonotype was counted many times. This chain uses TRBV28 with TRBJ2-2, with unresolved D. The germline V and J ends were trimmed by 3 bases and 1 base, with 6 bases remaining between them. The CDR3 extends over 14 amino acids. Germline V gives CDR1 MDHEN, CDR2 SYDVKM. Here the CDR3 DNA reads TGTGCCAGCAGTTTCCCTCAGAACACCGGGGAGCTGTTTTTT. Amino acids: CASSFPQNTGELFF.

This clonotype was counted between two and nine times. The chain employs TRBV3-1 and TRBJ1-5; 11 bases map to TRBD1. V was pared by 1 base and J by 4 bases, with 9 bases of the junction left unmatched. The CDR3 contains 18 residues. Per germline, CDR1 LGHDT and CDR2 YNNKEL (reference sequence). The CDR3 reads CASSQGTADRGRNQPQHF. The CDR3 DNA follows: TGTGCCAGCAGCCAAGGTACCGCGGACAGGGGGCGAAATCAGCCCCAGCATTTT.

There are many counts of this clonotype. The chain is built from TRBV5-1 and TRBJ1-2; no clear D gene. The V end lost 1 base, the J end lost 4 bases, and 14 bases lay between the germline ends. This CDR3 comprises 15 residues. Germline-derived CDR1 and CDR2 are SGHRS and YFSETQ. In nucleotides, the CDR3 is TGCGCCAGCAGCTTGCAACTTCGGGGATCCTATGGCTACACCTTC. It encodes CASSLQLRGSYGYTF.

This clonotype was recorded many times. The chain is built from TRBV20-1 and TRBJ2-7; D not certain. Germline CDR1 DFQATT, CDR2 SNEGSKA (reference sequence). This CDR3 spans 15 amino acids. The V end lost 0 bases, the J end lost 2 bases, and 14 bases lay between the germline ends. The CDR3, as DNA: TGCAGTGCTAGAGATCACATGGCAGGAGCCTACGAGCAGTACTTC. Translation: CSARDHMAGAYEQYF.

In its sample, this clonotype was seen many times. J is TRBJ1-6 and V is TRBV7-2; 8 bases are shared with TRBD1. Germline lookup yields CDR1 SGHTA and CDR2 FQGNSA. This CDR3 is built from 17 residues. The junction had 11 bases not matched to a gene; V was cut back by 6 bases and J by 4 bases. As DNA, the CDR3 is TGTGCCAGCAGACCGGACAGGGAGGGAGCATATAATTCACCCCTCCACTTT. Encoded protein: CASRPDREGAYNSPLHF.

This clonotype showed up many times. The J gene is TRBJ2-3, the V gene TRBV7-3; D is ambiguous. CDR3 size: 14 residues. The germline V gene has CDR1 SGHTA and CDR2 FQGTGA. Trimming pared 8 bases from V and 0 bases from J, leaving 12 bases between. The CDR3 reads CASSGIASTDTQYF. DNA of the CDR3: TGTGCCAGCTCTGGCATTGCTAGCACAGATACGCAGTATTTT. Full variable domain (missing parts from reference TRBV7-3 and TRBJ2-3): GAGVSQTPSNKVTEKGKYVELRCDPISGHTALYWYRQSLGQGPEFLIYFQGTGAADDSGLPNDRFFAVRPEGSVSTLKIQRTERGDSAVYLCASSGIASTDTQYFGPGTRLTVL.

The sample holds many counts of this clonotype. The chain couples TRBV6-5 to TRBJ2-2; no clear D gene. This CDR3 has 13 amino acids. V dropped 5 bases and J dropped 3 bases, with 7 bases sitting between them. Germline lookup yields CDR1 MNHEY and CDR2 SVGAGI. Here the CDR3 DNA reads TGTGCCAGCAGTATATCCTACACCGGGGAGCTGTTTTTT. It is translated as CASSISYTGELFF.

This clonotype has only a few counts. V gene TRBV6-2 or TRBV6-3 combines with J gene TRBJ2-7, with 10 nucleotides matching TRBD2. V dropped 6 bases and J dropped 4; count of bases not matched to a gene: 21. Germline V gene lookup returns CDR1 MNHEY and CDR2 SVGEGT. The CDR3 length is 19 residues. CDR3: CASSYATGSLAGVFYEQYF. CDR3 nucleotide sequence: TGTGCCAGCAGCTACGCGACTGGGTCTCTAGCGGGAGTTTTTTACGAGCAGTACTTC.

This clonotype was seen many times. CDR3 coding DNA: TGTGCCAGCTCACCCCTTCCCAGGTCGGAGGTTCTGTACTTC. As protein: CASSPLPRSEVLYF. The chain combines TRBV18 with TRBJ2-7; D perhaps matches TRBD2 (5 bases). From germline, CDR1 is KGHSH and CDR2 LQKENI. Deletions cut 3 bases from V and 12 bases from J, with 21 bases between. The CDR3 is 14 residues long.

This clonotype has at least ten counts. The chain has TRBV29-1 and TRBJ2-7; a possible D gene is TRBD1 (6 bases). Trimming left V 4 bases short and J 3 bases short, with 19 bases between. The CDR3 covers 15 residues. The V gene's germline CDR1 is SQVTM and CDR2 ANQGSEA. The DNA for the CDR3 is TGCAGCGTTGTCGGGGATTCGGGACATCTCTACGAGCAGTACTTC. Its translation is CSVVGDSGHLYEQYF.

This clonotype occurred many times. The chain combines TRBV29-1 with TRBJ1-1; D is perhaps TRBD1 (6 bases). This CDR3 is built from 12 residues. V gave up 8 bases and J gave up 4 bases, with 14 bases separating them. The V gene's germline CDR1 is SQVTM and CDR2 ANQGSEA. The CDR3 loop is CSSCRGGTEAFF. As DNA, the CDR3 is TGCAGCTCTTGTAGGGGGGGCACTGAAGCTTTCTTT.

At least ten counts were recorded for this clonotype. In DNA, the CDR3 is TGCAGTGCTAGAGATCGGGGGGTTCATGGCTACACCTTC. Protein sequence: CSARDRGVHGYTF. The rearrangement links TRBV20-1 to TRBJ1-2; perhaps TRBD1 as D (5 bases). V was shortened by 0 bases and J by 6 bases, with 11 bases between the two germline ends. Per germline, CDR1 DFQATT and CDR2 SNEGSKA (reference sequence). CDR3 length equals 13 residues.

This clonotype was seen repeatedly, ten times or more. CDR3 residues: CASSEIRARNTGELFF. CDR3 nucleotide sequence: TGTGCCAGCAGTGAAATCAGGGCTCGGAACACCGGGGAGCTGTTTTTT. The rearrangement links TRBV2 to TRBJ2-2; D may be TRBD1 (5 bases). This CDR3 spans 16 amino acids. Trimming took 2 bases from V and 1 from J, leaving 11 bases between them. In germline, CDR1 is SNHLY, CDR2 FYNNEI.

This clonotype was seen at least ten times. The chain carries TRBV6-1 and TRBJ2-4; D is undetermined. Trimming pared 6 bases from V and 1 base from J, leaving 7 bases between. The CDR3 length is 13 residues. CDR1 is MNHNS and CDR2 is SASEGT in the germline V gene. The CDR3 DNA is TGTGCCAGCAGAGGAGTTGCCAAAAACATTCAGTACTTC. The encoded protein is CASRGVAKNIQYF.

The chain recombines TRBV7-9 with TRBJ1-2; D not certain. The CDR3 runs 14 residues. The germline V and J ends were trimmed by 4 bases and 3 bases, with 12 bases remaining between them. Germline CDR1 reads SEHNR; CDR2 reads FQNEAQ (reference sequence). CDR3 protein: CASSYTAGDYGYTF. The CDR3 bases are TGTGCCAGCAGCTACACCGCCGGGGACTATGGCTACACCTTC.

The sample holds many counts of this clonotype. V is TRBV6-2 or TRBV6-3 and J is TRBJ1-2, with unresolved D. The CDR3 spans 11 residues. The V gene's germline CDR1 is MNHEY and CDR2 SVGEGT. V gave up 6 bases and J gave up 4 bases, with 6 bases separating them. The CDR3 protein is CASSRIYGYTF. Written as DNA, the CDR3 is TGTGCCAGCAGCCGAATCTATGGCTACACCTTC.

This clonotype was seen ten or more times. This chain connects TRBV24-1 to TRBJ2-4, with 8 nucleotides matching TRBD1. The CDR3 sequence is 14 residues long. Germline-derived CDR1 and CDR2 are KGHDR and SFDVKD. Germline trimming cut 4 bases from V and 8 bases from J; bases unmatched to any gene: 6. The CDR3: CATSEPDRADIQYF. As DNA, the CDR3 is TGTGCCACCAGTGAACCGGACAGGGCCGACATTCAGTACTTC.

The CDR3 region has the DNA TGTGCCAGCAGTGGGGGGGGTAACTCCTACGAGCAGTACTTC. It specifies CASSGGGNSYEQYF. The chain combines TRBV6-1 with TRBJ2-7, with 7 bases aligning to TRBD2. The germline CDR1 and CDR2 sequences are MNHNS and SASEGT. The ends lost 4 bases at V and 0 bases at J; junction bases unmatched: 3. The CDR3 sequence is 14 residues long.

This clonotype was seen ten or more times. The rearrangement uses TRBV3-1 and TRBJ2-7; D is possibly TRBD2 (5 bases). Germline CDR1 and CDR2: LGHDT and YNNKEL (reference sequence). The V end lost 6 bases, the J end lost 3 bases, and 9 bases lay between the germline ends. The CDR3 totals 12 residues. The CDR3 spells CASRQSGYEQYF. DNA for the CDR3: TGTGCCAGCAGGCAGAGCGGCTACGAGCAGTACTTC.

Ten or more counts support this clonotype. The J gene is TRBJ2-7, the V gene TRBV19; D could derive from TRBD1 or TRBD2 (5 bases each). Germline CDR1 reads LNHDA; CDR2 reads SQIVND (reference sequence). The CDR3 is 17 residues long. Trimming removed 8 bases from V and 3 bases from J, with 26 bases in between. CDR3 protein: CASRKRTSSIPGYEQYF. The CDR3 DNA is TGTGCCAGTCGGAAGCGGACATCCTCAATCCCCGGCTACGAGCAGTACTTC.

There are many counts of this clonotype. The genes are TRBV5-1 and TRBJ1-3, with D unclear. Germline V gene data show CDR1 as SGHRS and CDR2 as YFSETQ. V was shortened by 1 base and J by 2 bases, with 7 bases between the two germline ends. The CDR3 extends over 14 amino acids. Here the CDR3 reads CASSLSVTGNTIYF. DNA of the CDR3: TGCGCCAGCAGCTTGTCGGTCACTGGAAACACCATATATTTT.

This clonotype was recorded at least ten times. This chain's CDR3 is CASSAPRRSYEQYF. In DNA, the CDR3 is TGTGCCAGCAGTGCACCCCGGAGGTCCTACGAGCAGTACTTC. The chain carries TRBV6-1 and TRBJ2-7; D perhaps matches TRBD2 (5 bases). V lost 4 bases and J lost 1, with 11 bases in between. Per the germline V gene, CDR1 is MNHNS and CDR2 is SASEGT. The CDR3 extends over 14 amino acids.